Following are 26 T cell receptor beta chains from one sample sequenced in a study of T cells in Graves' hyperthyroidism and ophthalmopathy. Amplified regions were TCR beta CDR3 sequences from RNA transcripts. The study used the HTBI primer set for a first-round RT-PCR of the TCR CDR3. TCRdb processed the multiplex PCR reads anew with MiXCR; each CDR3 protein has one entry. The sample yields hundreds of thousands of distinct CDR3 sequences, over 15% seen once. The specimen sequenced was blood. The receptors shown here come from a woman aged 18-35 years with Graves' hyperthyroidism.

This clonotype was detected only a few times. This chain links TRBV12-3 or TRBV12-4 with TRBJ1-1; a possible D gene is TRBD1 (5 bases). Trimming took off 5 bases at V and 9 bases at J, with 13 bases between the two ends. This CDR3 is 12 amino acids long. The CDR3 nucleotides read TGTGCCAGCAGTCTTCGGGACTCTCAAGCTTTCTTT. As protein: CASSLRDSQAFF.

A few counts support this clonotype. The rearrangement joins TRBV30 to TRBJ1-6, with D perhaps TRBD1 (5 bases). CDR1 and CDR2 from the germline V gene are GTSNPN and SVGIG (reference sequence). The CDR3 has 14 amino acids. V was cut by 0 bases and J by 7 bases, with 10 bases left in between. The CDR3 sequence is CAWSVRKGNSPLHF. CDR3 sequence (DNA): TGTGCCTGGAGTGTACGAAAGGGGAATTCACCCCTCCACTTT.

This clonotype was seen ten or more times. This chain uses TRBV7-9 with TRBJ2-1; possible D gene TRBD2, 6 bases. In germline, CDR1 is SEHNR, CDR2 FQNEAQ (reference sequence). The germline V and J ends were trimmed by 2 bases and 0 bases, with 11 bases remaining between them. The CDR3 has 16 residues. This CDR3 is CASSLPTSSSYNEQFF. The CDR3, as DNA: TGTGCCAGCAGCTTACCAACTAGCAGCTCCTACAATGAGCAGTTCTTC.

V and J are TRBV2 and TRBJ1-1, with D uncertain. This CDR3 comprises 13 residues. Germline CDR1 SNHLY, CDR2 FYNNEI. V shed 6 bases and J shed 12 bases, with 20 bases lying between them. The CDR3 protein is CASSQARLREPFF. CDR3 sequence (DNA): TGTGCCAGCAGCCAAGCCCGTCTAAGAGAGCCTTTCTTT. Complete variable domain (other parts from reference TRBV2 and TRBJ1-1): EPEVTQTPSHQVTQMGQEVILRCVPISNHLYFYWYRQILGQKVEFLVSFYNNEISEKSEIFDDQFSVERPDGSNFTLKIRSTKLEDSAMYFCASSQARLREPFFGQGTRLTVV.

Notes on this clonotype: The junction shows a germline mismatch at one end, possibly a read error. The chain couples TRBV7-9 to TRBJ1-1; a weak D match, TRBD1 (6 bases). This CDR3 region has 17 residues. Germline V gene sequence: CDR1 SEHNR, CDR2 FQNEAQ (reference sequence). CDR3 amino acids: CASNLGGTGSVNTEAFF. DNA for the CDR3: TGTGCCAGCAACTTAGGGGGGACCGGGTCAGTGAACACTGAAGCTTTCTTT.

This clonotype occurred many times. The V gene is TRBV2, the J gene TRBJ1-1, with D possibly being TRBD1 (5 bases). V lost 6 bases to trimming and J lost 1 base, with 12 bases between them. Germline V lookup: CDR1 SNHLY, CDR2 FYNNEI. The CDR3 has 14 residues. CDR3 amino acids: CASRSRGPNTEAFF. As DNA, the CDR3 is TGTGCCAGCAGGTCAAGGGGCCCGAACACTGAAGCTTTCTTT.

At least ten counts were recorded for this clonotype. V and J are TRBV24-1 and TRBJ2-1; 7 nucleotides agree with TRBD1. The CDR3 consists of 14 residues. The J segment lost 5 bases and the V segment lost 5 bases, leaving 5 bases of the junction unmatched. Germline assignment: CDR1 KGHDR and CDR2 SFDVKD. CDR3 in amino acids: CATSARDSHNEQFF. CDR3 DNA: TGTGCCACCAGTGCCCGGGACAGTCACAATGAGCAGTTCTTC.

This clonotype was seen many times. Here the CDR3 DNA reads TGTGCCAGCAGTTTATCGATGGGGCATAGGTCCTACGAGCAGTACTTC. Its translation is CASSLSMGHRSYEQYF. The V gene is TRBV27, the J gene TRBJ2-7, with D tentatively TRBD1 (5 bases). Deletions cut 0 bases from V and 1 base from J, with 13 bases between. This CDR3 has 16 amino acids. The V gene's germline CDR1 is MNHEY and CDR2 SMNVEV (reference sequence).

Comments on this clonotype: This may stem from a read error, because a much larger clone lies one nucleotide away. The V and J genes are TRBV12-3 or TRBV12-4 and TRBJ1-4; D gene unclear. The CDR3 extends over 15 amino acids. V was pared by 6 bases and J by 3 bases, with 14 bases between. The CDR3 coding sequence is TGTGCCAGCAGGTATGGGAGAGCGGCTAATGAAAAACTGTTTTTT. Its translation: CASRYGRAANEKLFF.

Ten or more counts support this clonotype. The CDR3 DNA is TGTGCCAGCAGCCAGCCGCGACAGCAAGAGACCCAGTACTTC. This gives the protein CASSQPRQQETQYF. The rearrangement uses TRBV7-9 and TRBJ2-5, with D perhaps matching TRBD1 (5 bases). The CDR3 is made up of 14 amino acids. CDR1 and CDR2 from the germline V gene are SEHNR and FQNEAQ (reference sequence). V was clipped by 5 bases and J by 2 bases, with 12 bases between them.

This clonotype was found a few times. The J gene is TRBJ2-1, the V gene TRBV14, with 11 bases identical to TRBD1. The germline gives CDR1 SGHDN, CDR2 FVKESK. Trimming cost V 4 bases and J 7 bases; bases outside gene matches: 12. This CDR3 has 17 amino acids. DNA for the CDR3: TGTGCCAGCAGCCCTACAATCATGGGGACAGGGGGAAATGAGCAGTTCTTC. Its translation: CASSPTIMGTGGNEQFF.

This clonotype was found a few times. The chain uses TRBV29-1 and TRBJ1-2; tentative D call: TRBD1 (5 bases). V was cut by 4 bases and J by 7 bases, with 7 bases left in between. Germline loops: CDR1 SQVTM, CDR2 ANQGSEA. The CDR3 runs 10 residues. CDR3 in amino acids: CSVGQTGYTF. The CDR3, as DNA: TGCAGCGTTGGACAGACTGGCTACACCTTC.

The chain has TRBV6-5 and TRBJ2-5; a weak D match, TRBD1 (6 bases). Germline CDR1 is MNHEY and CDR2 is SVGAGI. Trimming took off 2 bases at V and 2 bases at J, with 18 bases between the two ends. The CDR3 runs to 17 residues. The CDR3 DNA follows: TGTGCCAGCAGTTACGGGGGCGGTTTTCCCCAACAAGAGACCCAGTACTTC. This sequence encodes CASSYGGGFPQQETQYF.

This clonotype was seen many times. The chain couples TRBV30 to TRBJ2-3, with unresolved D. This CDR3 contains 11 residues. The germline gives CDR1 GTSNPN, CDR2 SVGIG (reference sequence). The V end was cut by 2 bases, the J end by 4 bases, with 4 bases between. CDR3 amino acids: CAWSFPDTQYF. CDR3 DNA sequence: TGTGCCTGGAGTTTTCCAGATACGCAGTATTTT.

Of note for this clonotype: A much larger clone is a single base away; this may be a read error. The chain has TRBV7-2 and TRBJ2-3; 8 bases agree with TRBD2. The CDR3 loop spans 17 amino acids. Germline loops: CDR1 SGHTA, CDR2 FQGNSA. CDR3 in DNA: TGTGCCTGCAGCTTGGTGGCGGGGGGTATATCAACTGATACGCAGTATTTT. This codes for CACSLVAGGISTDTQYF.

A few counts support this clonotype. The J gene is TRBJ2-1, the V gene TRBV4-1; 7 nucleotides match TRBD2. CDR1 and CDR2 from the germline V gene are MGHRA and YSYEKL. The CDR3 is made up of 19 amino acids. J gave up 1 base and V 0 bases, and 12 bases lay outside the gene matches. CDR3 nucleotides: TGCGCCAGCAGCCAAGATCCGGCCCCCCGGGAGGAGTCCTACAATGAGCAGTTCTTC. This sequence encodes CASSQDPAPREESYNEQFF.

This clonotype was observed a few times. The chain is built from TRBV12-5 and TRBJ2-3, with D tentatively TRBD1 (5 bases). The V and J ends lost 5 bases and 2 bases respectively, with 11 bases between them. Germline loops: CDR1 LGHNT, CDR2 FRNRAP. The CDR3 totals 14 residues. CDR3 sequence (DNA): TGTGCTAGTGGTCTACGACAGTTCACAGATACGCAGTATTTT. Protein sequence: CASGLRQFTDTQYF.

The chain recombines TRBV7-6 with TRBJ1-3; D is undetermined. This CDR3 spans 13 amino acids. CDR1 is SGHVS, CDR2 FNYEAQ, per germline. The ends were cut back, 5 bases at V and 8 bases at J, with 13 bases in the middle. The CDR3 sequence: CASSQDDPDTIYF. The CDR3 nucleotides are TGTGCCAGCAGCCAAGACGACCCGGACACCATATATTTT.

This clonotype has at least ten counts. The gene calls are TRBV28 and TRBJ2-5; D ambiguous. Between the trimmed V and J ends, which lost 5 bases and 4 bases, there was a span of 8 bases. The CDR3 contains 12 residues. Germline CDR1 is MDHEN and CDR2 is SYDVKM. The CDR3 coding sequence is TGTGCCAGCAGTGAACCGTTAGAGACCCAGTACTTC. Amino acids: CASSEPLETQYF.

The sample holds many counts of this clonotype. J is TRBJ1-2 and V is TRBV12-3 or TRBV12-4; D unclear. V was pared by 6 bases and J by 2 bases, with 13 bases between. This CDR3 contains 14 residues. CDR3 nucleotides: TGTGCCAGCAGCCCTAACCACCAAAACTATGGCTACACCTTC. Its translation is CASSPNHQNYGYTF.

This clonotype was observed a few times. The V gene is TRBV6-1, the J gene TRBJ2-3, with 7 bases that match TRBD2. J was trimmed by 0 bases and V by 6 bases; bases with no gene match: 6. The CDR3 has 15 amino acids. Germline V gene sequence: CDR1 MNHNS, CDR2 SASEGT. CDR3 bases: TGTGCCAGCAGGCTAGCGGTTACTAGCACAGATACGCAGTATTTT. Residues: CASRLAVTSTDTQYF.

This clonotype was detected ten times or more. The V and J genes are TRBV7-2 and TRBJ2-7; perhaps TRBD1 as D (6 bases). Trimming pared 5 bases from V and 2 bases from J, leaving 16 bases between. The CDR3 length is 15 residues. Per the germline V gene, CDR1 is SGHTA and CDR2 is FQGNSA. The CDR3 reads CASSGAGAITYEQYF. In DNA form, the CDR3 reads TGTGCCAGCAGCGGGGCAGGGGCGATAACCTACGAGCAGTACTTC.

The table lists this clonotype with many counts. The CDR3 is CASSSSPGNTIYF. CDR3 nucleotides: TGTGCCAGCAGCTCCAGCCCCGGAAACACCATATATTTT. The chain joins TRBV7-9 to TRBJ1-3; D ambiguous. Deletions cut 4 bases from V and 4 bases from J, with 8 bases between. The length of the CDR3 is 13 residues. Looked up from germline, CDR1 is SEHNR and CDR2 is FQNEAQ (reference sequence).

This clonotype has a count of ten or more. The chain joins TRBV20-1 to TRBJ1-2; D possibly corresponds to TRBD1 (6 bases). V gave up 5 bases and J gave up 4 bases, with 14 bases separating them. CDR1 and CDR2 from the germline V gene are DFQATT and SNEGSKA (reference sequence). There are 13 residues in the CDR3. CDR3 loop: CSALDRSSYGYTF. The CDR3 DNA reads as TGCAGTGCTCTTGACAGGTCCTCCTATGGCTACACCTTC.

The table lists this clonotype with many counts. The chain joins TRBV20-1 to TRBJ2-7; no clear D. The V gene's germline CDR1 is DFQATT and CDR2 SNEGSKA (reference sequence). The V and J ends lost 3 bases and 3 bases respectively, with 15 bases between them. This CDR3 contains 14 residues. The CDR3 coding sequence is TGCAGTGCTAGCGCTACTCATACTAACTACGAGCAGTACTTC. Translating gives CSASATHTNYEQYF.

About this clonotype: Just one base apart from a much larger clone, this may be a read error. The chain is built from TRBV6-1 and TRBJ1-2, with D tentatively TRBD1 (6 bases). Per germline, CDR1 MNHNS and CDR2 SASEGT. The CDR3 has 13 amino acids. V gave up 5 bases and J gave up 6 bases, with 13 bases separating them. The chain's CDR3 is CASSLSGAHGYTF. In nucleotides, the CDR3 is TGTGCCAGCAGTCTGTCAGGGGCCCATGGCTACACCTTC.